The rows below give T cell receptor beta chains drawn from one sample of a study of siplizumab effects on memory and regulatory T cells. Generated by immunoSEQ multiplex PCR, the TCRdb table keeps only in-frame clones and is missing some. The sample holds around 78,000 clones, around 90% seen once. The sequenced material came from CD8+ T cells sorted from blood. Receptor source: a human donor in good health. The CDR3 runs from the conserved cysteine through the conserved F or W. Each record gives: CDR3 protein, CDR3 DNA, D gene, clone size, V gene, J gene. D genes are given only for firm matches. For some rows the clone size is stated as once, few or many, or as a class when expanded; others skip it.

CDR3 protein: CASRDDRNYEQYF
CDR3 DNA: TGTGCCAGCAGAGACGACAGGAACTACGAGCAGTACTTC
D gene: NA
clone size: NA
V gene: TRBV5-4
J gene: TRBJ2-7

CDR3 protein: CASGLAPRNEQFF
CDR3 DNA: TGTGCCAGCGGCCTAGCGCCTCGAAATGAGCAGTTCTTC
D gene: NA
clone size: NA
V gene: TRBV27
J gene: TRBJ2-1

CDR3 protein: CASSFSGGSSYEQYF
CDR3 DNA: TGTGCCAGCAGCTTTAGCGGGGGGAGCTCCTACGAGCAGTACTTC
D gene: TRBD2
clone size: NA
V gene: TRBV7-8
J gene: TRBJ2-7

CDR3 protein: CASSQISGTQHDTQYF
CDR3 DNA: TGCGCCAGCAGCCAGATCTCCGGGACCCAGCATGATACGCAGTATTTT
D gene: NA
clone size: NA
V gene: TRBV4-1
J gene: TRBJ2-3

CDR3 protein: CATTQGPYYEQYF
CDR3 DNA: TGTGCCACCACACAGGGGCCATACTACGAGCAGTACTTC
D gene: TRBD1
clone size: NA
V gene: TRBV15
J gene: TRBJ2-7

CDR3 protein: CASSLSGGPYEQYF
CDR3 DNA: TGTGCCAGCAGTTTATCAGGGGGCCCCTACGAGCAGTACTTC
D gene: TRBD1
clone size: NA
V gene: TRBV27
J gene: TRBJ2-7

CDR3 protein: CASSDRQGAEQFF
CDR3 DNA: TGTGCCAGCAGCGACCGACAGGGAGCTGAGCAGTTCTTC
D gene: TRBD1
clone size: NA
V gene: TRBV7-6
J gene: TRBJ2-1

CDR3 protein: CASSHTSLSSYEQYF
CDR3 DNA: TGTGCCAGCAGTCATACCTCGTTGAGCTCCTACGAGCAGTACTTC
D gene: NA
clone size: NA
V gene: TRBV4-2
J gene: TRBJ2-7

CDR3 protein: CASGLWVNEQFF
CDR3 DNA: TGTGCTAGTGGTTTGTGGGTCAATGAGCAGTTCTTC
D gene: NA
clone size: NA
V gene: TRBV12-5
J gene: TRBJ2-1

CDR3 protein: CASSQLLHHEQYF
CDR3 DNA: TGCGCCAGCAGCCAATTACTCCACCACGAGCAGTACTTC
D gene: NA
clone size: NA
V gene: TRBV4-1
J gene: TRBJ2-7

CDR3 protein: CASSRTSGGTLDNEQFF
CDR3 DNA: TGTGCCAGCAGCAGGACTAGCGGGGGAACTTTGGACAATGAGCAGTTCTTC
D gene: TRBD2
clone size: NA
V gene: TRBV7-9
J gene: TRBJ2-1

CDR3 protein: CASSIARVETQYF
CDR3 DNA: TGTGCCAGTAGTATAGCCAGGGTAGAGACCCAGTACTTC
D gene: NA
clone size: NA
V gene: TRBV19
J gene: TRBJ2-5

CDR3 protein: CASSLGLAPSEQYF
CDR3 DNA: TGTGCCAGCAGCTTGGGACTAGCCCCTTCCGAGCAGTACTTC
D gene: TRBD2
clone size: NA
V gene: TRBV7-9
J gene: TRBJ2-7

CDR3 protein: CASSAYTGELFF
CDR3 DNA: TGTGCCAGCAGCGCCTACACCGGGGAGCTGTTTTTT
D gene: NA
clone size: NA
V gene: TRBV7-9
J gene: TRBJ2-2

CDR3 protein: CASSVDGLTFYEQYF
CDR3 DNA: TGTGCCAGTTCCGTGGACGGTCTGACTTTCTACGAGCAGTACTTC
D gene: NA
clone size: NA
V gene: TRBV27
J gene: TRBJ2-7

CDR3 protein: CASSQGLAVVAGELFF
CDR3 DNA: TGTGCCAGCAGCCAAGGACTAGCGGTGGTGGCCGGGGAGCTGTTTTTT
D gene: TRBD2
clone size: NA
V gene: TRBV4-2
J gene: TRBJ2-2

CDR3 protein: CASSPAGYEQFF
CDR3 DNA: TGTGCCAGCAGCCCAGCGGGATATGAGCAGTTCTTC
D gene: TRBD2
clone size: NA
V gene: TRBV11-2
J gene: TRBJ2-1

CDR3 protein: CASSSSNTGELFF
CDR3 DNA: TGTGCCAGCAGTTCCTCGAACACCGGGGAGCTGTTTTTT
D gene: NA
clone size: few
V gene: TRBV27
J gene: TRBJ2-2

CDR3 protein: CASSPVPGQGSNEKLFF
CDR3 DNA: TGCGCCAGCAGCCCAGTCCCGGGACAGGGCTCTAATGAAAAACTGTTTTTT
D gene: TRBD1
clone size: once
V gene: TRBV4-1
J gene: TRBJ1-4

CDR3 protein: CASSQDLGAVYEKLFF
CDR3 DNA: TGCGCCAGCAGCCAAGATCTTGGGGCGGTTTATGAAAAACTGTTTTTT
D gene: NA
clone size: NA
V gene: TRBV4-1
J gene: TRBJ1-4

CDR3 protein: CASSSGGAYEQYF
CDR3 DNA: TGTGCCAGCAGCTCGGGGGGGGCATACGAGCAGTACTTC
D gene: TRBD2
clone size: NA
V gene: TRBV11-2
J gene: TRBJ2-7

CDR3 protein: CAAGLAGGGEQYF
CDR3 DNA: TGTGCCGCTGGGTTAGCGGGAGGGGGCGAGCAGTACTTC
D gene: TRBD2
clone size: NA
V gene: TRBV6-5
J gene: TRBJ2-7

CDR3 protein: CASSRGGATDTQYF
CDR3 DNA: TGTGCCAGCAGTCGCGGGGGGGCAACAGATACGCAGTATTTT
D gene: TRBD2
clone size: NA
V gene: TRBV6-6
J gene: TRBJ2-3

CDR3 protein: CASSAPGEAGELFF
CDR3 DNA: TGTGCCAGCAGCGCCCCAGGGGAAGCCGGGGAGCTGTTTTTT
D gene: NA
clone size: NA
V gene: TRBV7-9
J gene: TRBJ2-2

CDR3 protein: CASSPTGGAGTDTQYF
CDR3 DNA: TGTGCCAGCAGCCCGACTGGGGGCGCGGGCACAGATACGCAGTATTTT
D gene: NA
clone size: NA
V gene: TRBV7-9
J gene: TRBJ2-3

CDR3 protein: CASSPTSPSNYGYTF
CDR3 DNA: TGTGCCAGCAGTCCAACGTCCCCTTCTAACTATGGCTACACCTTC
D gene: NA
clone size: NA
V gene: TRBV7-9
J gene: TRBJ1-2

CDR3 protein: CASSLGAGNEQFF
CDR3 DNA: TGTGCCAGCAGCTTAGGGGCGGGCAATGAGCAGTTCTTC
D gene: NA
clone size: NA
V gene: TRBV7-3
J gene: TRBJ2-1

CDR3 protein: CASSPAPQETQYF
CDR3 DNA: TGTGCCAGCAGCCCAGCACCCCAAGAGACCCAGTACTTC
D gene: NA
clone size: NA
V gene: TRBV11-2
J gene: TRBJ2-5

CDR3 protein: CATSGGLVRLNEQFF
CDR3 DNA: TGTGCCACCTCTGGGGGACTAGTTCGGCTCAATGAGCAGTTCTTC
D gene: TRBD2
clone size: NA
V gene: TRBV27
J gene: TRBJ2-1

CDR3 protein: CASSPPGNTEAFF
CDR3 DNA: TGTGCCAGCAGCCCCCCCGGGAACACTGAAGCTTTCTTT
D gene: NA
clone size: NA
V gene: TRBV7-9
J gene: TRBJ1-1

CDR3 protein: CASRPRDRPEAFF
CDR3 DNA: TGTGCCAGCAGGCCCCGGGACAGACCTGAAGCTTTCTTT
D gene: TRBD1
clone size: NA
V gene: TRBV25-1
J gene: TRBJ1-1